This is a list of T cell receptor beta chains from one sample in a study of glioma-infiltrating T cells. TCRdb reanalysed the multiplex PCR reads using MiXCR and keeps one entry per CDR3 protein. The table shows under 150,000 distinct CDR3 sequences, with roughly a quarter occurring only once. What was sequenced was glioma tissue, nonneoplastic brain tissue, or PBMCs (not recorded which). The receptors come from a human donor with low-grade glioma or glioblastoma, undergoing nonglioma brain surgery, or in good health (not recorded which). Each CDR3 is given without its conserved first and last residue.

j_gene	v_gene	CDR3aa
TRBJ1-4	TRBV7-8	ASSLDVRNEKLF
TRBJ1-2	TRBV7-2	ASSPGTAGYGYT
TRBJ2-5	TRBV6-6	ASSYSKAARETQY
TRBJ1-1	TRBV11-2	ASSSRGMAANTEAF
TRBJ2-2	TRBV19	ASSIAGVVTGELF
TRBJ2-5	TRBV7-9	ASSLASGGAWGETQY
TRBJ1-5	TRBV6-1	ASSERQGAGNQPQH
TRBJ2-5	TRBV24-1	ATRGTEQETQY
TRBJ1-1	TRBV11-2	ASSKRRDRGRTEAF
TRBJ2-5	TRBV28	ASSSSPTSGGLQETQY
TRBJ1-1	TRBV18	ASSPQEGMNTEAF
TRBJ1-5	TRBV20-1	SARGEVDQPQH
TRBJ1-6	TRBV7-3	ASSPGGGYNSPLH
TRBJ1-1	TRBV5-1	ASSFSGDTEAF
TRBJ1-1	TRBV6-1	ASRDRGPEAF
TRBJ1-2	TRBV29-1	SVAILTGRGYT
TRBJ1-4	TRBV29-1	SVPLDTGSEKLF
TRBJ1-2	TRBV3-1	ASSLWTGAPFNYGYT
TRBJ2-3	TRBV7-6	ASSQAVDTQY
TRBJ1-2	TRBV5-1	ASSLRTAGNYGYT
TRBJ1-6	TRBV7-9	ASSLFGHPNSPLH
TRBJ2-1	TRBV7-2	ASSPRRRDSYNEQF
TRBJ2-3	TRBV6-1	AISEVGEGTDTQY
TRBJ1-5	TRBV11-2	ASSLEPGQPQH
TRBJ1-1	TRBV2	ASSDLGRGPEAF
TRBJ2-5	TRBV7-2	ASCGGPQETQY
TRBJ2-5	TRBV6-4	ASSDYRGQETQY
TRBJ2-3	TRBV11-2	ASSLGDSVDTQY
TRBJ2-5	TRBV20-1	SARDLAKPQETQY
TRBJ1-2	TRBV12-3/TRBV12-4	ASGSIYGYT
TRBJ1-2	TRBV28	ASSSLRQGGGYT
TRBJ1-5	TRBV27	ASSPGTGLNQPQH
TRBJ1-2	TRBV7-9	ASSLEGGTRGYT
TRBJ2-5	TRBV29-1	SVGPGEETQY
TRBJ1-4	TRBV5-1	ASSLGPTNEKLF
TRBJ2-3	TRBV4-1	ASSQRTSGASTDTQY
TRBJ2-5	TRBV5-1	ASSLASGPQETQY
TRBJ2-5	TRBV14	ASSPGFQETQY
TRBJ1-6	TRBV2	ASTKQGQLNSPLH
TRBJ2-3	TRBV7-3	ASAQRSDTQY
TRBJ2-5	TRBV27	ASSLVGLAQETQY
TRBJ1-4	TRBV7-8	ASSLRRKDEKLF